This TCR beta chain was captured in a study of human T cells and chemical hapten exposure. Via MiXCR, TCRdb re-called the RACE reads, giving one row per CDR3 protein. This sample yields approximately 80,000 distinct CDR3 sequences, of which 7% to 8% are seen a single time; less than 2% belongs to the top ten. At least ten counts were recorded for this clonotype. The time point here: patch test 1, 2 weeks after DPC sensitization. Treatment described: therapeutic diphenylcyclopropenone sensitization with weekly scalp DPC. At every patch-test visit, blood was drawn before the patch test was applied. CDR3 size: 13 residues. Trimming left V 4 bases short and J 7 bases short, with 8 bases between. The V gene's germline CDR1 is SEHNR and CDR2 FQNEAQ (reference sequence).

The chain recombines TRBV7-9 with TRBJ1-6; D perhaps matches TRBD1 (6 bases). This sample comprised whole blood, obtained in connection with sensitization to the hapten diphenylcyclopropenone (DPC). The sequence was obtained from a woman in her thirties with alopecia areata. Some clones in this sample may be carry-over from other donors' samples. The CDR3 region has the DNA TGTGCCAGCAGCTCCACAGGGAATTCACCCCTCCACTTT. Translated, it gives CASSSTGNSPLHF.